Given below is one T cell receptor beta chain in context. Its cognate antigen is unknown. The V gene's germline CDR1 is SGHNT and CDR2 YYREEE (reference sequence). This CDR3 is built from 17 residues. V lost 0 bases and J 2 bases, leaving 15 bases between the germline ends. Nominally healthy donors provided the samples, though records likely missed some immune exposures. This entry comes from a study of cytomegalovirus exposure and HLA in healthy donors. Study background: As an earlier analysis found, some 180 million T cells yielded about 120 million unique TCR beta sequences.

Regarding the study as a whole: Per a prior analysis, the majority of TCR beta V segments were productive roughly 90% or roughly 30% of the time.

PCR primers comprised 60 Vbeta and 13 Jbeta primers. The method was immunoSEQ multiplex PCR; TCRdb's version includes in-frame clones alone and lacks a portion of them. The sample has some 180,000 clones, 73% seen once. The receptor comes from a young woman in good health and CMV-seropositive. The sample was PBMCs. V is TRBV5-4 and J is TRBJ2-1; D perhaps matches TRBD1 (6 bases). This CDR3 is CASSLGDTRPAYNEQFF. CDR3 coding DNA: TGTGCCAGCAGCTTGGGGGACACCCGGCCCGCCTACAATGAGCAGTTCTTC.